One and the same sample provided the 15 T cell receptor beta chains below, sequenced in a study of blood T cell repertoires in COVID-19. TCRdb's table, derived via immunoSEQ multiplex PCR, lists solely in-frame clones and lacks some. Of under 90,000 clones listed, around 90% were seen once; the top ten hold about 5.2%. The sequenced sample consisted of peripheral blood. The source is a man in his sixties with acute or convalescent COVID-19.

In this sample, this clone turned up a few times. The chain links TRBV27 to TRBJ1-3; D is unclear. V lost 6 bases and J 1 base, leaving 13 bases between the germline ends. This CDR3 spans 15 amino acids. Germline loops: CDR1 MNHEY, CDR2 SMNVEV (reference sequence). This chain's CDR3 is CASSVNSRSGNTIYF. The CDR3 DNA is TGTGCCAGCAGCGTCAACAGTCGGTCTGGAAACACCATATATTTT.

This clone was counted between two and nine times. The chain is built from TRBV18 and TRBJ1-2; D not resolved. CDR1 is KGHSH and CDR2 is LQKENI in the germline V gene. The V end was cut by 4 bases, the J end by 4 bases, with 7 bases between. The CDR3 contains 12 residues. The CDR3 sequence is CASSLEAYGYTF. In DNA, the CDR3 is TGTGCCAGCTCACTCGAGGCCTATGGCTACACCTTC.

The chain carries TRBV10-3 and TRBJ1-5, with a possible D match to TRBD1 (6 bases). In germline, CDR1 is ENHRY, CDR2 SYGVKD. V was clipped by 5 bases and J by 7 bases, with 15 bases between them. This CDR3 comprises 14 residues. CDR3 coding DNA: TGTGCCATCAGTCAGGACAGTTTCGGACAGCCCCAGCATTTT. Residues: CAISQDSFGQPQHF.

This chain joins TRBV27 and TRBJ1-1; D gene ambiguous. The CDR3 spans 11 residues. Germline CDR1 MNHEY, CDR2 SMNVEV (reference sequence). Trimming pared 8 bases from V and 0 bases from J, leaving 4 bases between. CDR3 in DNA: TGTGCCAGCCGGTTGAACACTGAAGCTTTCTTT. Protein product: CASRLNTEAFF.

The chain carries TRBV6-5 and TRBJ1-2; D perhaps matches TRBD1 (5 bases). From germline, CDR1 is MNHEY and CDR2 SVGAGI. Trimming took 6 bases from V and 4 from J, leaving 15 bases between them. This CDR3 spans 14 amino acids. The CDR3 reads CASSTGGAIYGYTF. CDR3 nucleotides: TGTGCCAGCAGCACGGGAGGGGCCATCTATGGCTACACCTTC.

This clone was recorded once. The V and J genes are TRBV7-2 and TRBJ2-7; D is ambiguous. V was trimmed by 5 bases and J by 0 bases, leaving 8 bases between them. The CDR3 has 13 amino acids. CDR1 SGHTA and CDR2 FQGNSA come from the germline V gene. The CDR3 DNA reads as TGTGCCAGCAGCCCCCGGGTCTCCTACGAGCAGTACTTC. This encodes CASSPRVSYEQYF.

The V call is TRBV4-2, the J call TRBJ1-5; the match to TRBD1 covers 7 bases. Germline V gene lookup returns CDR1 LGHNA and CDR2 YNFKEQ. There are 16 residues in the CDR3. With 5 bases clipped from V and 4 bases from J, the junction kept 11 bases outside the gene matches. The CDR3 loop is CASSSTGFYSNQPQHF. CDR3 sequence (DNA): TGTGCCAGCAGCTCGACAGGGTTTTATAGTAATCAGCCCCAGCATTTT.

CDR3 region: CASSPNLGQTVFF. Here the CDR3 DNA reads TGTGCCAGCTCACCGAACCTGGGACAAACGGTGTTTTTT. The chain joins TRBV18 to TRBJ1-4; perhaps TRBD1 as D (6 bases). Germline assignment: CDR1 KGHSH and CDR2 LQKENI. V lost 3 bases and J 15 bases, leaving 17 bases between the germline ends. The CDR3 is 13 residues long.

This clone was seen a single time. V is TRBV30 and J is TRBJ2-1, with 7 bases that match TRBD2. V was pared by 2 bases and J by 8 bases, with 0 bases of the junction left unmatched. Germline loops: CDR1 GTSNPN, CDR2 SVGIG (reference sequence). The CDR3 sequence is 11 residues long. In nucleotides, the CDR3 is TGTGCCTGGAGTAGCGGGGATGAGCAGTTCTTC. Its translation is CAWSSGDEQFF.

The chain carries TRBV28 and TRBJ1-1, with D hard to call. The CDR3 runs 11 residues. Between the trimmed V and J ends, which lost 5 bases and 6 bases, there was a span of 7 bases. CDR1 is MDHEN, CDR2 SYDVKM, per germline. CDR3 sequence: CASSVNSEAFF. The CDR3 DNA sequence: TGTGCCAGCAGTGTTAACTCTGAAGCTTTCTTT.

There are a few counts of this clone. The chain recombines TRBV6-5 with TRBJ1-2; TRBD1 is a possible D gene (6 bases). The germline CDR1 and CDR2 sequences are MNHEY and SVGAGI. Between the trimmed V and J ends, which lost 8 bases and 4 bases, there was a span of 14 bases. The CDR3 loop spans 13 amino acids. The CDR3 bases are TGTGCCAGCGACGGGACATTTTTCTATGGCTACACCTTC. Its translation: CASDGTFFYGYTF.

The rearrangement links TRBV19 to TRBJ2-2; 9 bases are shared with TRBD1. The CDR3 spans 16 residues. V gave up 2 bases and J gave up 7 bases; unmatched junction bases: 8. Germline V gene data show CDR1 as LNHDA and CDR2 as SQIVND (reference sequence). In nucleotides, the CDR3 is TGTGCCAGTAGTATATACTTGGGACAGGGCGACGGGGAGCTGTTTTTT. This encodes CASSIYLGQGDGELFF.

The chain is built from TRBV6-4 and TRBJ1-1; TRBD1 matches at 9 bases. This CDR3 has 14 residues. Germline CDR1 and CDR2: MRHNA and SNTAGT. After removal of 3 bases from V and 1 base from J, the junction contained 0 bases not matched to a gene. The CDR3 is CASSEQGANTEAFF. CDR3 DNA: TGTGCCAGCAGTGAACAGGGGGCGAACACTGAAGCTTTCTTT.

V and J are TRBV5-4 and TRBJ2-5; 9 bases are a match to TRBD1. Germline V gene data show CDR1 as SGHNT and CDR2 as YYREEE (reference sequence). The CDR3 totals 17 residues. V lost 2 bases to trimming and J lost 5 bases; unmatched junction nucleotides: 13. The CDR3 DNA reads TGTGCCAGCAGCTTAAGTCCGGGACAGGGAAGTTTGGAGACCCAGTACTTC. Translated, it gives CASSLSPGQGSLETQYF.

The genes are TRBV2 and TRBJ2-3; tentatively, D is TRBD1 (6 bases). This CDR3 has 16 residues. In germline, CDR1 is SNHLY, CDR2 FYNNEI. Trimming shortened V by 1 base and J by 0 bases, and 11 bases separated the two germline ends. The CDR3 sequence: CASSEGLDRSTDTQYF. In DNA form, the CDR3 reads TGTGCCAGCAGTGAAGGGCTTGACAGGAGCACAGATACGCAGTATTTT.